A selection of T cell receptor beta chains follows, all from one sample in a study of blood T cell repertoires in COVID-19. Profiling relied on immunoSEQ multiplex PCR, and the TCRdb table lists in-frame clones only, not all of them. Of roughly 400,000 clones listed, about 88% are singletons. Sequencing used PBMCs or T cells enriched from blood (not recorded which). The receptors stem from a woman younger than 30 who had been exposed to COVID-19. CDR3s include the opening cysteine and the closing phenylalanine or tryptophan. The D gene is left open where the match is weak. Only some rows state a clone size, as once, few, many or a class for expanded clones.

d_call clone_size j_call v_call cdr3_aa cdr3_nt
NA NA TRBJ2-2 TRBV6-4 CASSGSPGGELFF TGTGCCAGCAGCGGAAGCCCGGGCGGGGAGCTGTTTTTT
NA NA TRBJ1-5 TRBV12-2 CASRFPGTGGMEPQHF TGTGCAAGTCGCTTCCCCGGGACAGGGGGCATGGAGCCCCAGCATTTT
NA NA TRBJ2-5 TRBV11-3 CASSLGASAQETQYF TGTGCCAGCAGCTTAGGCGCTAGTGCCCAAGAGACCCAGTACTTC
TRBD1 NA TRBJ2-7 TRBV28 CASSPSTGIPYEQYF TGTGCCAGCAGTCCGTCGACAGGGATACCGTACGAGCAGTACTTC
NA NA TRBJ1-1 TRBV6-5 CASRVELMVNTEAFF TGTGCCAGCCGGGTTGAATTGATGGTGAACACTGAAGCTTTCTTT
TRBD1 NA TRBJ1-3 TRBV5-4 CASSEGRTGRSGNTIYF TGTGCCAGCAGCGAGGGAAGGACAGGACGATCTGGAAACACCATATATTTT
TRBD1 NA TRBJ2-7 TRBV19 CASSIAGQGAPEQYF TGTGCCAGTAGTATCGCGGGACAGGGGGCGCCGGAGCAGTACTTC
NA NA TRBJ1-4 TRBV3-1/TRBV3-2 CASSFLSGSNEKLFF TGTGCCAGCAGCTTTTTATCGGGAAGTAATGAAAAACTGTTTTTT
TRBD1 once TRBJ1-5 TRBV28 CASSPYNAGGNQPQHF TGTGCCAGCAGTCCTTACAATGCAGGGGGAAATCAGCCCCAGCATTTT
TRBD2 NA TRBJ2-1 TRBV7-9 CASRTSGSLPEQFF TGTGCCAGCAGGACTAGCGGGAGTTTGCCCGAGCAGTTCTTC
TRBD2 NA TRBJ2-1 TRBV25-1 CASRGPGGTEQFF TGTGCCAGCAGGGGACCGGGGGGTACTGAGCAGTTCTTC
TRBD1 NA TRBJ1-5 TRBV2 CASSEARGQGNQPQHF TGTGCCAGCAGTGAAGCGCGGGGACAGGGCAATCAGCCCCAGCATTTT
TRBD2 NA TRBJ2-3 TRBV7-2 CASSFTAGELPDTQYF TGTGCCAGCAGCTTCACGGCGGGGGAGCTCCCAGATACGCAGTATTTT
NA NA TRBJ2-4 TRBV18 CASSRELKNIQYF TGTGCCAGCTCGCGGGAACTCAAAAACATTCAGTACTTC
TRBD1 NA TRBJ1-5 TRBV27 CASRSTGSGNQPQHF TGTGCCAGCAGGTCGACAGGGTCCGGAAATCAGCCCCAGCATTTT
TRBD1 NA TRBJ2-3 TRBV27 CASSILQGAEDTQYF TGTGCCAGCAGTATCCTACAGGGGGCGGAAGATACGCAGTATTTT